What follows is one TCR beta chain and its context. CDR1 and CDR2 (germline): LGHNA, YNFKEQ. Trimming took 3 bases from V and 8 from J; bases not matched to a gene: 12. The CDR3 is 15 amino acids. The sample belongs to a study of radiotherapy plus CTLA-4 blockade in lung cancer. This table comes from immunoSEQ multiplex PCR, and its TCRdb copy is limited to in-frame clones, with some not included. This table holds 89,000 or so clones, more than 75% found once. The source is a human donor with non-small cell lung cancer who had a partial response to radiotherapy plus ipilimumab. The gene calls are TRBV4-2 and TRBJ1-2; 7 bases are shared with TRBD1. The input for sequencing was peripheral blood, taken from a patient treated with radiotherapy plus ipilimumab. The DNA for the CDR3 is TGTGCCAGCAGCCAGGCTCCCGGGACAGAGAAGGGCTACACCTTC. Amino acids: CASSQAPGTEKGYTF.